Sequencing of this T cell receptor (beta chain) was carried out in a study of neurological immune-mediated disorders. This clonotype came up many times. The CDR3 is 15 amino acids. Germline V CDR1 and CDR2: MNHEY, SMNVEV (reference sequence). Trimming cost V 0 bases and J 2 bases, with 8 bases left between them. As for time point: longitudinal time-point 3. Over 180 million TCR-beta sequences from 15-18 subjects came from every sequencing run. TCRdb re-analysed the 5' RACE reads in MiXCR, keeping a single row per CDR3 protein. This table has 43,000 or so distinct CDR3 sequences, roughly 13% appearing once.

This chain uses TRBV27 with TRBJ1-5; D is undetermined. The sequenced sample consisted of PBMCs. This TCR was sampled from a man aged 25 to 45 in good health. CDR3 amino acids: CASSLSTVRNQPQHF. The CDR3 DNA is TGTGCCAGCAGTTTATCTACAGTACGCAATCAGCCCCAGCATTTT.